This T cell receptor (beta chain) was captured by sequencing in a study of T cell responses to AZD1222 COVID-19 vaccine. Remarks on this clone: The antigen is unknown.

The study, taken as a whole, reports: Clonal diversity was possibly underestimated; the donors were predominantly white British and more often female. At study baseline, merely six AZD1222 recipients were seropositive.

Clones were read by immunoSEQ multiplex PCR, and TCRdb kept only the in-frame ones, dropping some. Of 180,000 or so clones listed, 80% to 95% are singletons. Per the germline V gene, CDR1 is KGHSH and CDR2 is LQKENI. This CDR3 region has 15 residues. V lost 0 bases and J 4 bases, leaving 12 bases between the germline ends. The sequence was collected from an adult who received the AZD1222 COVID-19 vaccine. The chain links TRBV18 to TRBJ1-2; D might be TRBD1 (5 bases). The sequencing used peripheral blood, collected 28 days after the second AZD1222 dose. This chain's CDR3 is CASSPPDGGRYGYTF. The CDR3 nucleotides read TGTGCCAGCTCACCACCGGATGGGGGTCGCTATGGCTACACCTTC.